Listed here are 27 T cell receptor beta chains from one sample, sequenced in a study of T-cell memory formation after mild COVID-19. TCRdb fed the 5' RACE reads into MiXCR, producing one record per CDR3 protein. The data contain tens of thousands of distinct CDR3 sequences, about 15% of them singletons. Material for sequencing was PBMCs or a T cell subset sorted from them (not recorded which). These receptors were collected from an adult woman who had mild COVID-19 (a few samples of this study predate the infection). Cell type and time point are not known.

This clonotype has a handful of counts. The chain recombines TRBV12-3 or TRBV12-4 with TRBJ2-7, with D possibly matching TRBD1 (5 bases). This CDR3 is 12 amino acids long. Trimming stripped 7 bases from V and 6 bases from J, with 13 bases between. Here the CDR3 reads CASTLSGSEQYF. CDR3 coding DNA: TGTGCCAGCACTCTCTCAGGGTCCGAGCAGTACTTC.

The J gene is TRBJ1-1, the V gene TRBV19; D is unresolved. Germline lookup yields CDR1 LNHDA and CDR2 SQIVND (reference sequence). This CDR3 region has 14 residues. With 3 bases removed from V and 3 bases from J, the gap between germline ends came to 11 bases. CDR3 region: CASSMTGLDTEAFF. Here the CDR3 DNA reads TGTGCCAGTAGTATGACCGGCTTGGACACTGAAGCTTTCTTT.

This clonotype turned up a few times. This chain links TRBV24-1 with TRBJ2-3; D is tentatively TRBD1 or TRBD2 (6 bases each). CDR3 length: 12 amino acids. Germline V lookup: CDR1 KGHDR, CDR2 SFDVKD. V dropped 7 bases and J dropped 8 bases, with 12 bases sitting between them. CDR3 bases: TGTGCCACCAGAGAAGAGGGGGGTACGCAGTATTTT. The encoded protein is CATREEGGTQYF.

This clonotype was seen only a few times. This sequence joins TRBV7-9 and TRBJ2-7; D is undetermined. Trimming left V 5 bases short and J 7 bases short, with 15 bases between. This CDR3 region has 13 residues. From germline, CDR1 is SEHNR and CDR2 FQNEAQ (reference sequence). The CDR3 sequence: CASSPPPSFEQYF. The CDR3 DNA sequence: TGTGCCAGCAGCCCACCACCTTCCTTTGAGCAGTACTTC.

This chain joins TRBV28 and TRBJ2-5, with D uncertain. Germline CDR1 reads MDHEN; CDR2 reads SYDVKM. Trimming removed 7 bases from V and 5 bases from J, with 14 bases in between. The CDR3 has 13 amino acids. CDR3 nucleotides: TGTGCCAGCAAGGACGTTTGGGTGGAGACCCAGTACTTC. It translates to CASKDVWVETQYF.

This clonotype was observed a few times. CDR3 nucleotide sequence: TGTGCCAGCAGCCTCTCGACGGGAGGTAACACCGGGGAGCTGTTTTTT. Translated: CASSLSTGGNTGELFF. V gene TRBV7-8 combines with J gene TRBJ2-2; TRBD2 matches 7 bases. V was clipped by 5 bases and J by 2 bases; unmatched bases: 8. CDR1 and CDR2 from the germline V gene are SGHVS and FQNEAQ. The CDR3 contains 16 residues. The full variable domain, its missing parts supplied by reference TRBV7-8 and TRBJ2-2, is GAGVSQSPRYKVAKRGQDVALRCDPISGHVSLFWYQQALGQGPEFLTYFQNEAQLDKSGLPSDRFFAERPEGSVSTLKIQRTQQEDSAVYLCASSLSTGGNTGELFFGEGSRLTVL.

This clonotype was seen at least ten times. V usage is TRBV4-3 and J usage is TRBJ1-1, with a possible D match to TRBD1 (6 bases). Trimming removed 0 bases from V and 8 bases from J, with 10 bases in between. The CDR3 contains 13 residues. Germline lookup yields CDR1 LGHNA and CDR2 YSLEER. In DNA, the CDR3 is TGCGCCAGCAGCCAAGACAGGGGATTGGAAGCTTTCTTT. Translated, it gives CASSQDRGLEAFF.

Only a few counts were recorded for this clonotype. The chain has TRBV4-1 and TRBJ2-7; 9 bases are a match to TRBD2. After removal of 5 bases from V and 0 bases from J, the junction contained 8 bases not matched to a gene. Per the germline V gene, CDR1 is MGHRA and CDR2 is YSYEKL. The CDR3 has 16 amino acids. CDR3 sequence (DNA): TGCGCCAGCAGCTATAGGACTAGCGAACCCTCCTACGAGCAGTACTTC. This gives the protein CASSYRTSEPSYEQYF.

The DNA for the CDR3 is TGTGCCAGCTCACCACCACCCTTCCATGAGCAGTTCTTC. Its translation is CASSPPPFHEQFF. This rearrangement joins TRBV18 to TRBJ2-1; no clear D gene. The V gene's germline CDR1 is KGHSH and CDR2 LQKENI. The CDR3 is made up of 13 amino acids. Trimming removed 0 bases from V and 8 bases from J, with 8 bases in between. Complete variable domain (other parts from reference TRBV18 and TRBJ2-1): NAGVMQNPRHLVRRRGQEARLRCSPMKGHSHVYWYRQLPEEGLKFMVYLQKENIIDESGMPKERFSAEFPKEGPSILRIQQVVRGDSAAYFCASSPPPFHEQFFGPGTRLTVL.

The table lists this clonotype with many counts. The rearrangement links TRBV6-5 to TRBJ2-1; 7 nucleotides align to TRBD2. The CDR3 sequence is 17 residues long. J gave up 5 bases and V 4 bases, and 14 bases lay outside the gene matches. Per germline, CDR1 MNHEY and CDR2 SVGAGI. In DNA, the CDR3 is TGTGCCAGCAGTTCCTTCCTCGACCTAGCGGAGGACAATGAGCAGTTCTTC. Protein sequence: CASSSFLDLAEDNEQFF.

The chain links TRBV7-9 to TRBJ2-5, with TRBD2 as a possible D gene (5 bases). The length of the CDR3 is 14 residues. V lost 6 bases, J lost 5 bases, and 16 bases lay in between. Per the germline V gene, CDR1 is SEHNR and CDR2 is FQNEAQ (reference sequence). Here the CDR3 DNA reads TGTGCCAGCAGTCCCAGACGGGATCTGGAGACCCAGTACTTC. This codes for CASSPRRDLETQYF.

This clonotype has more than one count but fewer than ten. This chain links TRBV6-5 with TRBJ2-7, with TRBD2 matching 11 bases. V trimming: 2 bases; J trimming: 3 bases; junction bases outside the gene matches: 3. Germline CDR1 is MNHEY and CDR2 is SVGAGI. This CDR3 has 15 amino acids. CDR3 sequence reads: CASSYDGTSGYEQYF. CDR3 DNA sequence: TGTGCCAGCAGTTACGACGGGACTAGCGGCTACGAGCAGTACTTC.

This clonotype has a handful of counts. The chain combines TRBV9 with TRBJ2-1; 10 nucleotides agree with TRBD2. V gave up 4 bases and J gave up 4 bases; unmatched junction bases: 11. Germline V lookup: CDR1 SGDLS, CDR2 YYNGEE. CDR3 length: 17 residues. DNA of the CDR3: TGTGCCAGCAGCTTGACTAGCGGGCATGAATTTTACAATGAGCAGTTCTTC. It specifies CASSLTSGHEFYNEQFF.

Concerning this clonotype: A clone one base away is much larger, so this may be a read error. V usage is TRBV7-8 and J usage is TRBJ2-7; 8 bases map to TRBD1. In germline, CDR1 is SGHVS, CDR2 FQNEAQ. V trimming: 5 bases; J trimming: 4 bases; junction bases outside the gene matches: 7. This CDR3 contains 14 residues. The chain's CDR3 is CASSPGQVWYEQYF. CDR3 DNA sequence: TGTGCCAGCAGCCCGGGACAGGTGTGGTACGAGCAGTACTTC.

The chain employs TRBV5-6 and TRBJ2-7; D not resolved. The CDR3 runs 14 residues. From germline, CDR1 is SGHDT and CDR2 YYEEEE. The V and J ends lost 2 bases and 3 bases respectively, with 12 bases between them. The CDR3 sequence: CASSFLVGDYEQYF. CDR3 in DNA: TGTGCCAGCAGCTTCTTGGTCGGAGACTACGAGCAGTACTTC.

This chain uses TRBV10-3 with TRBJ2-7; D not resolved. V was shortened by 0 bases and J by 0 bases, with 9 bases between the two germline ends. Germline V gene lookup returns CDR1 ENHRY and CDR2 SYGVKD. There are 15 residues in the CDR3. CDR3 sequence reads: CAISESIGSSYEQYF. The CDR3 DNA sequence: TGTGCCATCAGTGAGTCGATAGGCAGCTCCTACGAGCAGTACTTC.

J is TRBJ2-7 and V is TRBV20-1, with D perhaps matching TRBD2 (5 bases). Germline CDR1 and CDR2: DFQATT and SNEGSKA (reference sequence). With 3 bases removed from V and 3 bases from J, the gap between germline ends came to 18 bases. This CDR3 spans 15 amino acids. For the CDR3, the DNA is TGCAGTGCTAGTAGTCGGTCCAGCGGAGACTACGAGCAGTACTTC. It encodes CSASSRSSGDYEQYF.

This clonotype was observed a few times. This sequence joins TRBV11-3 and TRBJ2-1; the D is unclear. CDR1 is SGHNT and CDR2 is YENEEA in the germline V gene. V lost 2 bases to trimming and J lost 13 bases, with 15 bases between them. This CDR3 comprises 13 residues. CDR3 residues: CASSLPLGRFQFF. As DNA, the CDR3 is TGTGCCAGCAGCTTACCCCTGGGCAGATTTCAGTTCTTC.

This chain links TRBV30 with TRBJ1-2, with a weak D call TRBD1 (5 bases). CDR3 size: 14 residues. Looked up from germline, CDR1 is GTSNPN and CDR2 is SVGIG (reference sequence). V was cut by 4 bases and J by 5 bases, with 17 bases left in between. Here the CDR3 reads CAWITGTAGYGYTF. For the CDR3, the DNA is TGTGCCTGGATCACGGGGACCGCTGGTTATGGCTACACCTTC.

The J gene is TRBJ2-5, the V gene TRBV29-1, with D perhaps TRBD1 (6 bases). CDR3 length: 15 amino acids. The ends were cut back, 0 bases at V and 3 bases at J, with 14 bases in the middle. Germline V lookup: CDR1 SQVTM, CDR2 ANQGSEA. The CDR3: CSVEDSAGGKETQYF. CDR3 DNA: TGCAGCGTTGAAGACTCCGCTGGGGGCAAAGAGACCCAGTACTTC.

This chain connects TRBV30 to TRBJ1-1; D is unresolved. In germline, CDR1 is GTSNPN, CDR2 SVGIG (reference sequence). This CDR3 has 14 residues. V was trimmed by 0 bases and J by 4 bases, leaving 12 bases between them. The CDR3 sequence is CAWSVPGIRTEAFF. The CDR3, as DNA: TGTGCCTGGAGTGTACCGGGGATTCGCACTGAAGCTTTCTTT.

There are a few counts of this clonotype. The rearrangement joins TRBV9 to TRBJ2-6; D call uncertain. V was clipped by 0 bases and J by 4 bases, with 11 bases between them. Looked up from germline, CDR1 is SGDLS and CDR2 is YYNGEE. This CDR3 spans 16 amino acids. This CDR3 is CASSVGARPGANVLTF. The CDR3 nucleotides are TGTGCCAGCAGCGTAGGGGCCCGTCCCGGGGCCAACGTCCTGACTTTC.

CDR3 DNA: TGTGCCAGCAGGACCATGGGTTACACTGAAGCTTTCTTT. Encoded protein: CASRTMGYTEAFF. The rearrangement joins TRBV7-9 to TRBJ1-1; the D is unclear. CDR3 length: 13 residues. Germline CDR1 SEHNR, CDR2 FQNEAQ (reference sequence). The V end lost 6 bases, the J end lost 3 bases, and 11 bases lay between the germline ends.

This clonotype was seen more than once but under ten times. Written as DNA, the CDR3 is TGCGCCAGCAGCTTGACGAGAGGGTTATCGGACAATGAGCAGTTCTTC. Translated, it gives CASSLTRGLSDNEQFF. This rearrangement joins TRBV5-1 to TRBJ2-1; D is possibly TRBD2 (5 bases). CDR1 and CDR2 from the germline V gene are SGHRS and YFSETQ. Trimming stripped 1 base from V and 5 bases from J, with 16 bases between. The CDR3 contains 16 residues.

This clonotype was detected only a few times. The CDR3 region is CSATWGAGHNSPLHF. The CDR3 DNA is TGCAGTGCTACGTGGGGGGCAGGGCATAATTCACCCCTCCACTTT. V and J are TRBV20-1 and TRBJ1-6; possibly TRBD1 for D (6 bases). V was shortened by 4 bases and J by 5 bases, with 15 bases between the two germline ends. From germline, CDR1 is DFQATT and CDR2 SNEGSKA (reference sequence). The CDR3 has 15 amino acids.

This clonotype has a handful of counts. V is TRBV9 and J is TRBJ2-1; the match to TRBD2 covers 10 bases. Germline values: CDR1 SGDLS, CDR2 YYNGEE. CDR3 length equals 16 residues. Unmatched junction bases numbered 7, after V lost 2 bases and J lost 5 bases. The CDR3 bases are TGTGCCAGCAGCGTCCATAGCGGGAGGCCCAACAATGAGCAGTTCTTC. It yields the protein CASSVHSGRPNNEQFF.

This clonotype occurred a few times. The chain carries TRBV4-1 and TRBJ2-2; either TRBD1 or TRBD2 may fit D (5 bases each). This CDR3 spans 17 amino acids. V lost 0 bases and J 3 bases, leaving 14 bases between the germline ends. Germline V gene sequence: CDR1 MGHRA, CDR2 YSYEKL. CDR3 amino acids: CASSQEGRDQDTGELFF. The CDR3 coding sequence is TGCGCCAGCAGCCAAGAGGGCCGGGACCAAGACACCGGGGAGCTGTTTTTT.